This record covers a single T cell receptor beta chain. The antigen remains unidentified. This is likely a read error, given that the CDR3 carries no conserved phenylalanine or tryptophan at its end. CDR1 SSHAT and CDR2 FNYEAQ come from the germline V gene (reference sequence). The CDR3 has 17 residues. Findings and limits, study-wide: Tumor-infiltrating Treg TCR alpha and beta sequences overlapped most with tumor naive CD4+ T cells, then blood naive.

CD4+CD45RO+CD25- cells were isolated as memory CD4+ T cells. Full-length variable regions came from constant-region reverse primers plus semi-nested Nested Universal Primer A PCR. Using its own MiXCR run on the 5' RACE reads, TCRdb lists one record per CDR3 protein. The data contain roughly 45,000 distinct CDR3 sequences, around 28% of them singletons. The chain carries TRBV7-7 and TRBJ2-1; 8 bases are shared with TRBD2. This clonotype originated in a female donor with breast cancer. Material: tumor-infiltrating memory CD4+ T cells sorted from the breast tumor. The subset denotes: memory CD4+ T cells, CD4+CD45RO+CD25-. CDR3 amino acids: CASSLGAQAGAYNEQFL. CDR3 nucleotides: TGTGCTAGCAGCTTAGGGGCCCAAGCGGGGGCTTACAATGAGCAGTTCCTC.